Below, 14 T cell receptor beta chains from the same sample are listed, as sequenced in a study of identical twins (TCRdb year 2016). Library preparation employed 5' RACE. This sample was sequenced with an Illumina HiSeq 2000. The public reads were run again by TCRdb, first through fastp at Q25 and then through MiXCR, and only productive beta chains were kept. Rows with a matching CDR3 protein are joined into one entry that keeps the most common DNA and genes. The sample records 690,000 or so distinct CDR3 sequences, around 8.6% of which are singletons. Jointly, the top ten make up 0.75% to 1% of the sample. The same data also went into a second study, on yellow fever vaccine responses in identical twins.

Sequencing was performed on PBMCs. The source of these receptors is a woman aged 18-29 years in good health.

This clonotype was seen many times. This chain connects TRBV20-1 to TRBJ2-7; 10 bases map to TRBD2. Germline V CDR1 and CDR2: DFQATT, SNEGSKA (reference sequence). CDR3 length equals 14 residues. Trimming cost V 3 bases and J 0 bases; bases outside gene matches: 2. The CDR3 spells CSASGTSVSYEQYF. As DNA, the CDR3 is TGCAGTGCTAGTGGGACTAGCGTCTCCTACGAGCAGTACTTC.

V usage is TRBV19 and J usage is TRBJ2-3, with a tentative D call TRBD1 (6 bases). This CDR3 comprises 15 residues. Germline CDR1 is LNHDA and CDR2 is SQIVND (reference sequence). With 5 bases removed from V and 3 bases from J, the gap between germline ends came to 15 bases. In nucleotides, the CDR3 is TGTGCCAGTAGTCCGAGGGACACGGGGACAGATACGCAGTATTTT. Amino acids: CASSPRDTGTDTQYF.

This clonotype was recorded a few times. V and J are TRBV7-9 and TRBJ1-4; the D is unclear. Germline CDR1 and CDR2: SEHNR and FQNEAQ (reference sequence). V lost 5 bases to trimming and J lost 7 bases, with 20 bases between them. The CDR3 is made up of 16 amino acids. CDR3 bases: TGTGCCAGCAGCCCACCCCTGATCACAATGGGTGAAAAACTGTTTTTT. It translates to CASSPPLITMGEKLFF.

This chain connects TRBV11-3 to TRBJ2-7, with 7 bases aligning to TRBD1. The V and J ends lost 1 base and 6 bases, in that order; junction bases with no gene match: 12. The CDR3 is 16 amino acids. Germline loops: CDR1 SGHNT, CDR2 YENEEA. CDR3 region: CASSLVPGQCLAEQYF. CDR3 nucleotide sequence: TGTGCCAGCAGCTTAGTACCGGGACAGTGCCTAGCCGAGCAGTACTTC.

The chain couples TRBV12-3 or TRBV12-4 to TRBJ2-1; D remains ambiguous. Trimming stripped 3 bases from V and 5 bases from J, with 11 bases between. The length of the CDR3 is 14 residues. CDR3 DNA sequence: TGTGCCAGCAGTTTTCGGAGTAGAGACAATGAGCAGTTCTTC. Translation: CASSFRSRDNEQFF.

The V call is TRBV12-3 or TRBV12-4, the J call TRBJ1-1; TRBD1 matches 7 bases. This CDR3 contains 14 residues. Losses at the gene ends were 6 bases for V and 5 bases for J; bases not matched to a gene: 9. CDR3 in amino acids: CASRRQGIGTEAFF. CDR3 sequence (DNA): TGTGCCAGCAGAAGACAGGGAATAGGAACTGAAGCTTTCTTT.

This chain joins TRBV4-3 and TRBJ2-1; TRBD2 matches 9 bases. Trimming cost V 0 bases and J 3 bases; bases outside gene matches: 6. The CDR3 loop spans 17 amino acids. Germline assignment: CDR1 LGHNA and CDR2 YSLEER. The CDR3 coding sequence is TGCGCCAGCAGCCAAGATCGTTATAGCGGGAGCTACAATGAGCAGTTCTTC. Translated, it gives CASSQDRYSGSYNEQFF.

The chain uses TRBV7-2 and TRBJ2-7; D gene unclear. The V and J ends lost 0 bases and 3 bases respectively, with 15 bases between them. Germline values: CDR1 SGHTA, CDR2 FQGNSA. This CDR3 has 16 amino acids. The CDR3 here is CASSLAAQANIYEQYF. CDR3 nucleotides: TGTGCCAGCAGCTTAGCGGCCCAGGCAAATATCTACGAGCAGTACTTC.

At least ten counts were recorded for this clonotype. This chain uses TRBV12-3 or TRBV12-4 with TRBJ2-1, with 8 bases lining up with TRBD1. V dropped 5 bases and J dropped 3; count of bases not matched to a gene: 12. This CDR3 region has 17 residues. The CDR3 is CASSPPPGTGFYNEQFF. DNA of the CDR3: TGTGCCAGCAGTCCCCCCCCGGGGACAGGATTCTACAATGAGCAGTTCTTC.

The chain uses TRBV6-1 and TRBJ2-3, with TRBD2 identical over 11 bases. The CDR3 has 16 amino acids. Trimming removed 5 bases from V and 5 bases from J; junction bases left unmatched: 9. Germline V lookup: CDR1 MNHNS, CDR2 SASEGT. The CDR3: CASSRVSGGALDTQYF. DNA for the CDR3: TGTGCCAGCAGTCGCGTTAGCGGGGGGGCCCTAGATACGCAGTATTTT.

This clonotype has just a few counts. This chain connects TRBV20-1 to TRBJ2-7, with D unresolved. The CDR3 loop spans 13 amino acids. Germline V gene data show CDR1 as DFQATT and CDR2 as SNEGSKA (reference sequence). The germline V and J ends were trimmed by 3 bases and 4 bases, with 13 bases remaining between them. For the CDR3, the DNA is TGCAGTGCTAGGACCGGGCTCGGGTACGAGCAGTACTTC. Translating gives CSARTGLGYEQYF.

The chain couples TRBV7-9 to TRBJ1-2, with D possibly being TRBD1 (6 bases). Germline V CDR1 and CDR2: SEHNR, FQNEAQ (reference sequence). The CDR3 is 14 amino acids. The V gene lost 6 bases and the J gene lost 4 bases, with 15 bases spanning the gap. The CDR3: CASSGGGVLYGYTF. In nucleotides, the CDR3 is TGTGCCAGCAGTGGAGGGGGAGTTCTCTATGGCTACACCTTC.

The V gene is TRBV3-1, the J gene TRBJ2-3; D perhaps matches TRBD2 (7 bases). CDR3 length equals 14 residues. Trimming left V 5 bases short and J 4 bases short, with 13 bases between. CDR1 and CDR2 from the germline V gene are LGHDT and YNNKEL (reference sequence). CDR3 coding DNA: TGTGCCAGCAGCAAGTTGGGGGGGCCAGATACGCAGTATTTT. Translated, it gives CASSKLGGPDTQYF.

The chain uses TRBV10-1 and TRBJ2-3; D may be TRBD2 (5 bases). From germline, CDR1 is WNHNN and CDR2 SYGVQD (reference sequence). Trimming cost V 2 bases and J 9 bases, with 18 bases left between them. The CDR3 is made up of 15 amino acids. The CDR3 sequence: CASSETILASGTQYF. CDR3 DNA sequence: TGCGCCAGCAGTGAGACTATTCTAGCATCAGGCACGCAGTATTTT.